Sequencing of this T cell receptor beta chain was carried out in a study of radiotherapy plus CTLA-4 blockade in lung cancer. About the study: Patients showed objective responses in 18% of cases and disease control in 30% to 40%.

This clone has only one observation. Antigen specificity is unknown. From germline, CDR1 is LGHNA and CDR2 YNFKEQ. This CDR3 has 14 residues. The V and J ends lost 1 base and 6 bases respectively, with 10 bases between them. Profiled with immunoSEQ multiplex PCR; TCRdb holds only in-frame clones, not every one. The table shows 81,000 or so clones, with about four fifths occurring only once. General study findings and limits: In blood, after radiotherapy plus ipilimumab, tumor-derived TCR clones expanded. Response was reportedly best predicted by early blood T cell clone dynamics, with interferon-beta.

Sequenced here: peripheral blood, sampled from a patient treated with radiotherapy plus ipilimumab. The receptor's source is a human donor with non-small cell lung cancer that progressed on radiotherapy plus ipilimumab. The chain joins TRBV4-2 to TRBJ1-5; D gene unclear. The CDR3 DNA reads TGTGCCAGCAGCCAAGGCCCAGATTCTCAGCCCCAGCATTTT. It encodes CASSQGPDSQPQHF.